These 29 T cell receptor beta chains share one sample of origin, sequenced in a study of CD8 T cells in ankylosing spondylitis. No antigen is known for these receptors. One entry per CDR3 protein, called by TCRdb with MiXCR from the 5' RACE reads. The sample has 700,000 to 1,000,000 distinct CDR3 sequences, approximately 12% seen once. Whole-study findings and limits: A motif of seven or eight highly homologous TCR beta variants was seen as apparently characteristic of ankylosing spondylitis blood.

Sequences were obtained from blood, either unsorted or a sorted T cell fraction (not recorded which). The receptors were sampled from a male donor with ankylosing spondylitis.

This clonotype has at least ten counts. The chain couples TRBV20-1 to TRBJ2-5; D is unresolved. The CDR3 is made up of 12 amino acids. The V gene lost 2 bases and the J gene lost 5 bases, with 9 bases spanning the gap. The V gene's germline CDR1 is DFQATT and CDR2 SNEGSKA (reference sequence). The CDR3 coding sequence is TGCAGTGCTAGACCATACTGGGAGACCCAGTACTTC. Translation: CSARPYWETQYF.

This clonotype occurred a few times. The CDR3 sequence is CSALAGSFAYNEQFF. CDR3 DNA sequence: TGCAGTGCTCTTGCCGGGAGTTTCGCCTACAATGAGCAGTTCTTC. The chain carries TRBV20-1 and TRBJ2-1; weak D call: TRBD2 (6 bases). With 5 bases removed from V and 2 bases from J, the gap between germline ends came to 16 bases. Germline lookup yields CDR1 DFQATT and CDR2 SNEGSKA (reference sequence). This CDR3 spans 15 amino acids.

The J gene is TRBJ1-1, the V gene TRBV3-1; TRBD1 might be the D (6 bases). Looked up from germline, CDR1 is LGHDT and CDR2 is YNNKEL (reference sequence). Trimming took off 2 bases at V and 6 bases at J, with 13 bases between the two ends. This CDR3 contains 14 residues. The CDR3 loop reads CASSQKIGGAEAFF. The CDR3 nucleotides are TGTGCCAGCAGCCAAAAGATAGGGGGGGCTGAAGCTTTCTTT.

The CDR3 bases are TGTGCCAGCAGCGCCGGGACGACGTGGGGCTATGGCTACACCTTC. Its protein product is CASSAGTTWGYGYTF. V usage is TRBV5-6 and J usage is TRBJ1-2, with TRBD1 as a possible D gene (5 bases). The CDR3 loop spans 15 amino acids. Trimming pared 4 bases from V and 4 bases from J, leaving 17 bases between. The germline CDR1 and CDR2 sequences are SGHDT and YYEEEE.

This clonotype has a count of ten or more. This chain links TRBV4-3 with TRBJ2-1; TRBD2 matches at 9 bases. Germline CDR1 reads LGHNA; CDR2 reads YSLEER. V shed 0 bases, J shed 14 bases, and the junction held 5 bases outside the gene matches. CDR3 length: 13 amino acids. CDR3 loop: CASSQDAGGPEFF. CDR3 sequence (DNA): TGCGCCAGCAGCCAAGATGCGGGAGGGCCGGAGTTCTTC.

The CDR3 loop reads CASSYSRGVYGYTF. The CDR3 DNA follows: TGTGCCAGCAGTTACTCGCGGGGCGTCTATGGCTACACCTTC. The genes are TRBV6-5 and TRBJ1-2, with D perhaps TRBD1 (5 bases). There are 14 residues in the CDR3. V was pared by 0 bases and J by 4 bases, with 9 bases between. Per germline, CDR1 MNHEY and CDR2 SVGAGI.

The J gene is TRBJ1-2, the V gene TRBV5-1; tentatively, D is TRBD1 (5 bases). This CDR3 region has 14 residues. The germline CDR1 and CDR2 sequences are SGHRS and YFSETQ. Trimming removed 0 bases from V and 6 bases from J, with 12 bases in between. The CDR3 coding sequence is TGCGCCAGCAGCTTGGTAGCAGGGAGTGATGGCTACACCTTC. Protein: CASSLVAGSDGYTF.

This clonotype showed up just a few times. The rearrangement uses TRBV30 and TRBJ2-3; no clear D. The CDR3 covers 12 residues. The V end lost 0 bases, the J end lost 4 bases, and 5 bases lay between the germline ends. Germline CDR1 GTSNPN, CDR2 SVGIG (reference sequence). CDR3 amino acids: CAWSVFADTQYF. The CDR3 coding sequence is TGTGCCTGGAGTGTATTCGCAGATACGCAGTATTTT.

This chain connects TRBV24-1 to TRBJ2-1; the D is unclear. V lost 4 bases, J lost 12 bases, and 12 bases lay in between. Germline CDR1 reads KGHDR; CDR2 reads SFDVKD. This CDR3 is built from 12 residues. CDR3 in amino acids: CATSDPRVGQFF. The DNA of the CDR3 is TGTGCCACCAGTGACCCCCGGGTGGGGCAGTTCTTC.

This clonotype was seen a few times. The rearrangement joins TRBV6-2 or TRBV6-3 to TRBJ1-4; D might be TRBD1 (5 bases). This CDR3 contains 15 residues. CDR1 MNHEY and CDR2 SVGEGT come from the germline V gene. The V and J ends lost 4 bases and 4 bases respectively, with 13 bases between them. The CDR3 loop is CASSFRQQLNEKLFF. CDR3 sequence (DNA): TGTGCCAGCAGTTTCCGACAGCAACTTAATGAAAAACTGTTTTTT.

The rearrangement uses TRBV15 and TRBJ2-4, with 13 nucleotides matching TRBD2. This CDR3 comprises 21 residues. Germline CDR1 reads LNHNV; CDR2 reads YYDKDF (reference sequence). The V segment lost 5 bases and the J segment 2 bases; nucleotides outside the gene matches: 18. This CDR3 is CATSEEKRTSGSSATKNIQYF. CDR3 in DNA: TGTGCCACCAGCGAAGAAAAACGGACTAGCGGGAGTTCTGCGACCAAAAACATTCAGTACTTC. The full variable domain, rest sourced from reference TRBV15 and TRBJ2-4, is DAMVIQNPRYQVTQFGKPVTLSCSQTLNHNVMYWYQQKSSQAPKLLFHYYDKDFNNEADTPDNFQSRRPNTSFCFLDIRSPGLGDTAMYLCATSEEKRTSGSSATKNIQYFGAGTRLSVL.

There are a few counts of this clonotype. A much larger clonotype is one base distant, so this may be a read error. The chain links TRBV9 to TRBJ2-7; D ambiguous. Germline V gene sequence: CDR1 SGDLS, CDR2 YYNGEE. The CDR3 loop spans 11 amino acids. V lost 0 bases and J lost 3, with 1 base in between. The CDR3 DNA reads TGTGCCAGCAGCGTAGTCTACGAGCAGTACTTC. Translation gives CASSVVYEQYF.

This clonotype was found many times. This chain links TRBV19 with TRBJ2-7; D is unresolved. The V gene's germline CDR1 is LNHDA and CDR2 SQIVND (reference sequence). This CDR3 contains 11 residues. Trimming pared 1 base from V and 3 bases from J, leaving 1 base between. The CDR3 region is CASSIGYEQYF. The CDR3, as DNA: TGTGCCAGTAGTATAGGCTACGAGCAGTACTTC.

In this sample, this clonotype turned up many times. The CDR3 region is CASSLPGTSGRQYF. CDR3 bases: TGTGCCAGCAGCCTCCCCGGGACTAGCGGGAGACAGTACTTC. The chain combines TRBV11-2 with TRBJ2-7; 14 bases line up with TRBD2. Trimming at V came to 5 bases and at J to 10 bases, leaving 7 bases not matched to a gene. Germline assignment: CDR1 SGHAT and CDR2 FQNNGV. The CDR3 sequence is 14 residues long.

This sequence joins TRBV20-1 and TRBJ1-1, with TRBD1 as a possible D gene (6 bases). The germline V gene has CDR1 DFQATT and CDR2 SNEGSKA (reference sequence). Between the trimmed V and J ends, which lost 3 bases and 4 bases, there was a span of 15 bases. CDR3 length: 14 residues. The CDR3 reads CSARKGGLVTEAFF. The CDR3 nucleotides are TGCAGTGCTAGGAAGGGGGGGCTGGTCACTGAAGCTTTCTTT.

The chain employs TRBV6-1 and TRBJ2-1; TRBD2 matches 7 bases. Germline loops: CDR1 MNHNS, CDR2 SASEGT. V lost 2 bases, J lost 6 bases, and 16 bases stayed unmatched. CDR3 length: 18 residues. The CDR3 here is CASSERIRAGSPPNEQFF. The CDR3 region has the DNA TGTGCCAGCAGTGAAAGGATAAGAGCGGGAAGCCCCCCCAATGAGCAGTTCTTC.

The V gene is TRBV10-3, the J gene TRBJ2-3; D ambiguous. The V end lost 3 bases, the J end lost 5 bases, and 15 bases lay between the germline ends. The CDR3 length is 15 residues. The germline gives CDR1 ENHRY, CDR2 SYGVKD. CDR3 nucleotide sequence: TGTGCCATCAGTGACCCTATTTCCCGGAGAGATACGCAGTATTTT. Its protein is CAISDPISRRDTQYF.

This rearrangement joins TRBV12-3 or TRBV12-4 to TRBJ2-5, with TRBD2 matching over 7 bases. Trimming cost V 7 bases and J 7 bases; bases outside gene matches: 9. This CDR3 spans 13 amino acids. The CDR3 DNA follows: TGTGCCAGCAATAGCGGGCGGGTGGGGACCCAGTACTTC. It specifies CASNSGRVGTQYF.

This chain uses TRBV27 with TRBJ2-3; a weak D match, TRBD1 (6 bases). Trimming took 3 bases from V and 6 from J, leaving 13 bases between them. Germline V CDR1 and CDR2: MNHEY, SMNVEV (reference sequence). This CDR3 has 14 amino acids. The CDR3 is CASSFSGARDTQYF. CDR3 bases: TGTGCCAGCAGTTTCTCAGGGGCCAGGGATACGCAGTATTTT.

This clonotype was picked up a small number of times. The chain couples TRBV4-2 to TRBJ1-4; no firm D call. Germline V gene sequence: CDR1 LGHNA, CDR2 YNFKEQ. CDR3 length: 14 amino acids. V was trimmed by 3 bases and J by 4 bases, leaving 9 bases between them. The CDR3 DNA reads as TGTGCCAGCAGCCAGGACGGTCTTAATGAAAAACTGTTTTTT. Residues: CASSQDGLNEKLFF.

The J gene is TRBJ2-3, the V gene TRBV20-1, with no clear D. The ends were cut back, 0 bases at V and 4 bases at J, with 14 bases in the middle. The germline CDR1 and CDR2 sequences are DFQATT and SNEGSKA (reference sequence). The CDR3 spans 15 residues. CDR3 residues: CSARDPRDSPDTQYF. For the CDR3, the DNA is TGCAGTGCTAGAGACCCGAGAGACTCTCCAGATACGCAGTATTTT.

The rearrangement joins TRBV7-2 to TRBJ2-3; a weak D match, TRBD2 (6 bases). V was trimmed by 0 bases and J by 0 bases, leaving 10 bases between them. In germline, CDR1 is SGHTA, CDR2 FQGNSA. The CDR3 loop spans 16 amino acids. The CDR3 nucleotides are TGTGCCAGCAGCTTAGCTGGAGGGTGGAGCACAGATACGCAGTATTTT. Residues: CASSLAGGWSTDTQYF.

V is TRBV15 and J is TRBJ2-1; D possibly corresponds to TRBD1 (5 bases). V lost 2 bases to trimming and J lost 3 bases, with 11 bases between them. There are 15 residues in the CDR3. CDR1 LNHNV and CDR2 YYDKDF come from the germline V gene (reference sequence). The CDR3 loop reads CATSRTAGRYNEQFF. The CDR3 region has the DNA TGTGCCACCAGCAGAACTGCAGGGCGCTACAATGAGCAGTTCTTC.

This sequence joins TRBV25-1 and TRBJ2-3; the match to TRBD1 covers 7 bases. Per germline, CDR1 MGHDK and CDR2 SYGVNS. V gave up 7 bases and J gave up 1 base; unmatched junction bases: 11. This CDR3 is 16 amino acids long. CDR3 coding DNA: TGTGCCAGCATCCCCTTCCGGGACAGAGGCACAGATACGCAGTATTTT. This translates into CASIPFRDRGTDTQYF.

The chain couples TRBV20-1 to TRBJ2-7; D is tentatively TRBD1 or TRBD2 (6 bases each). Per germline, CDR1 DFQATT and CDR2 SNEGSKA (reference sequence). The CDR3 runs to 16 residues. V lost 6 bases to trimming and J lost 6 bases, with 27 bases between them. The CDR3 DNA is TGCAGTGCCCAGAACCCGACAGGACGCGAGGGGGGCGAGCAGTACTTC. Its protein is CSAQNPTGREGGEQYF.

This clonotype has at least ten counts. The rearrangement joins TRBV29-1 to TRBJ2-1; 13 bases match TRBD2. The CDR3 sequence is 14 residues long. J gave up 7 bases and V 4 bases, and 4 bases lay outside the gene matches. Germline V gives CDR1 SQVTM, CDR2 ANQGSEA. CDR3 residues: CSVGTSGSTNEQFF. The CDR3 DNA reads TGCAGCGTTGGGACTAGCGGGAGTACTAATGAGCAGTTCTTC.

For the CDR3, the DNA is TGCGCCAGCAGCGGAGGTAACATTCAGTACTTC. Translating it yields CASSGGNIQYF. This chain uses TRBV5-1 with TRBJ2-4, with D maybe TRBD2 (5 bases). The CDR3 spans 11 residues. Germline values: CDR1 SGHRS, CDR2 YFSETQ. V shed 4 bases and J shed 7 bases, with 6 bases lying between them.

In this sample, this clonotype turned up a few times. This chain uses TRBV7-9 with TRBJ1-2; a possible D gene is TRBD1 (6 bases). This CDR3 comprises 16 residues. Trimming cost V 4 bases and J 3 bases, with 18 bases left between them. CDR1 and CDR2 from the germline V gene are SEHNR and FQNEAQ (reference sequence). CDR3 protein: CASSSPGGGTDYGYTF. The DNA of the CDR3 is TGTGCCAGCAGCTCCCCCGGAGGGGGAACGGACTATGGCTACACCTTC.

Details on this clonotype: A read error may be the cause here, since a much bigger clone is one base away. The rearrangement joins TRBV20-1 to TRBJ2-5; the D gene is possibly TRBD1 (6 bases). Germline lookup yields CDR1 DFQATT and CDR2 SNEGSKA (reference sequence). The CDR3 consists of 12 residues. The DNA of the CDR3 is TGCAGTGCCACACAGGGTGAAGAGATCCAGTACTTC. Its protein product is CSATQGEEIQYF.